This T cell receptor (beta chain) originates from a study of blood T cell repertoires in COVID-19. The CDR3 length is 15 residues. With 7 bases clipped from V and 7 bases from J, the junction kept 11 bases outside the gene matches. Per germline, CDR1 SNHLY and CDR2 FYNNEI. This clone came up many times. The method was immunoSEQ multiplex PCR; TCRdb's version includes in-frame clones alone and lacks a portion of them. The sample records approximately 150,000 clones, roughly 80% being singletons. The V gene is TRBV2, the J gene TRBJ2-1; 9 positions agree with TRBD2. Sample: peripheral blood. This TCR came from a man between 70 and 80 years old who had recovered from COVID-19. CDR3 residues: CASMNLPSGKNEQFF. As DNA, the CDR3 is TGTGCCAGCATGAATTTGCCTAGCGGGAAAAATGAGCAGTTCTTC. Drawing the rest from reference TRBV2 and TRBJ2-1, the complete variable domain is EPEVTQTPSHQVTQMGQEVILRCVPISNHLYFYWYRQILGQKVEFLVSFYNNEISEKSEIFDDQFSVERPDGSNFTLKIRSTKLEDSAMYFCASMNLPSGKNEQFFGPGTRLTVL.